The T cell receptor beta chain under discussion was sequenced for a study of T cell clonality in common variable immunodeficiency. The study, taken as a whole, reports: Fewer TCRbeta clones were shared among CVID subjects than controls. CVID subjects showed higher TCRbeta clonality than healthy controls. Fewer deletions and N-nucleotide insertions were reportedly seen in common variable immunodeficiency TCR beta sequences.

In its sample, this clone was seen many times. The target antigen is unknown. Coverage ceases 3 residues before the CDR3 finishes, and the germline J gene fills in the end. Here immunoSEQ multiplex PCR was the method, and the copy in TCRdb shows in-frame clones only, minus some. The specimen gives roughly 30,000 clones without singletons; the ten biggest hold 4.5%. Germline CDR1 reads DFQATT; CDR2 reads SNEGSKA (reference sequence). The CDR3 runs 16 residues. Germline trimming cut 0 bases from V and 4 bases from J; bases unmatched to any gene: 7. The sample comprised peripheral blood mononuclear cells. The source is a person aged 18 to 69 in good health. This sequence joins TRBV20-1 and TRBJ2-1; 9 bases fit TRBD2. This chain's CDR3 is CSARDLKRGEYNEQFF. The DNA read from the CDR3 is TGCAGTGCTAGAGACCTTAAGCGGGGGGAATACAATGAG.